Here is one T cell receptor beta chain with its context. In the original processing: Reference gene primer amplification yielded estimated nucleated cell counts. The protocol was immunoSEQ multiplex PCR, while the TCRdb copy is restricted to in-frame clones and leaves out a portion. V and J calls and clone size are as listed in that table; D and trimming were resolved from the DNA. The table lists 150,000 to 200,000 clones, approximately 79% of them singletons. The source of the sample is a study of blood T cell repertoires in COVID-19. As for the study in general: Samples representing acute and convalescent COVID-19 were sourced from the United States, Italy and Spain.

V was pared by 1 base and J by 12 bases, with 8 bases between. CDR1 is LNHDA and CDR2 is SQIVND in the germline V gene (reference sequence). This CDR3 has 11 residues. The sequence derives from a man between 60 and 75 years old with active or convalescent COVID-19. The chain has TRBV19 and TRBJ2-3, with D perhaps TRBD2 (6 bases). Material: peripheral blood. CDR3 sequence reads: CASSIGLEQYF. The CDR3 DNA is TGTGCCAGTAGTATAGGACTAGAACAGTATTTT.